This T cell receptor (beta chain) was identified during a study of T-cell reconstitution after alpha-beta-depleted transplantation in children. The ends were cut back, 3 bases at V and 2 bases at J, with 8 bases in the middle. The CDR3 is 13 amino acids. CDR1 SEHNR and CDR2 FQNEAQ come from the germline V gene (reference sequence). Library preparation (for TCRbeta) was performed with unique molecular identifiers. MiXCR, run by TCRdb on the PCR reads, gives a single entry per CDR3 protein. This table has around 600,000 distinct CDR3 sequences, roughly 17% appearing once. Ten or more counts support this clonotype.

The source is a human donor who donated a stem cell graft to a child with acute myeloid leukemia. The genes are TRBV7-9 and TRBJ2-7; perhaps TRBD2 as D (5 bases). Sequenced here: PBMCs from the stem cell graft donor, sampled from the stem cell graft. The CDR3 nucleotides are TGTGCCAGCAGCTTCGGGGTAGCCTACGAGCAGTACTTC. Its protein is CASSFGVAYEQYF.